This entry is about one TCR beta chain. This clonotype was seen at least ten times. The antigen it binds to is not known. Base qualities are not recorded, but no much larger clone differs from it by a single base. The library was prepared using RT-PCR. TCRdb records Illumina HiSeq 2500 as the sequencer. TCRdb handled the public reads itself, with Q25 trimming in fastp and clone calling in MiXCR, and kept productive beta chains. Rows are combined by CDR3 protein, so each entry shows the most common genes and DNA. The sample records around 600,000 distinct CDR3 sequences, 11% of which are singletons. The top ten hold 11% of the sample. The data are from a study of response to subunit inactivated influenza vaccine listed by TCRdb under 2018. At the level of the whole study: The study used deep quantitative T cell receptor repertoire profiling to track responses to a trivalent subunit inactivated influenza vaccine.

The paper as a whole reports these results and caveats: The authors proposed that each seasonal influenza vaccination may bring in only a limited number of new T cells.

V ends up 6 bases short and J 6 bases short, with an unmatched junction base count of 16. From the germline V gene (reference sequence), CDR1 is DFQATT and CDR2 is SNEGSKA. The CDR3 sequence holds 17 residues, the cysteine and phenylalanine included. This entry keeps only the CDR3 DNA: 51 bases, framed from base 1. The same specimen was also included in a second study, on T cells expressing NK-cell markers. According to the second study: 5'RACE template switching, by which a universal primer site and unique molecular identifiers were added, was used to make TCR beta cDNA libraries. TCR beta-chain repertoires were profiled in sorted CD3+CD56+NKG2C+, CD3+CD56+NKG2C- and CD3+CD56-NKG2C+ T-cell subsets from roughly eight donors. Among the eight sequenced donors, only one was HCMV-seronegative, while the other seven were HCMV-seropositive. To restrict sorting to alphabetaTCR-expressing T cells, an anti-gammadeltaTCR antibody was added in several experiments. In about 6 donors, the dominant CD3+CD56+NKG2C+ clonotypes were found to rank among the top 10 CD8+ clonotypes and to make up about 1.0-7.5% of CD8+ T cells. Those dominant clonotypes were again the most abundant among CD3+CD56-NKG2C+ cells in a handful of donors, at about 25-65%. It remained unclear whether the expanded NKG2C-expressing T cell clones were specific for HCMV antigens. Randomly selected healthy volunteers, three men and five women, were used as the eight sequenced donors. HCMV-specific IgG was detected in serum with a commercial ELISA kit to determine HCMV serostatus. Ficoll density gradient centrifugation was used to isolate peripheral blood mononuclear cells from blood. Bulk peripheral blood T-cell repertoires were additionally sequenced from unsorted PBMC for about 6 donors. Priming for cDNA synthesis came from the TCR beta constant segment, and two successive PCR amplification steps followed. Libraries were sequenced as 2 x 150 bp reads on Illumina HiSeq 2000/2500, MiSeq or NextSeq. MIGEC was used to demultiplex reads and group reads by UMI, and MiTCR was used to assemble and quantify clonotypes. To remove erroneous sequences, TCR cDNA sequences were retained only when supported by two or more reads. The tcR package was used for downstream repertoire analysis, and clonotypes were matched across fractions by CDR3 nucleotide sequence plus V segment. VDJmatch was used to annotate antigen specificity against VDJdb, with one amino acid substitution allowed in CDR3.

The TCR sequence derives from a man aged 50 to 60 who received an inactivated influenza vaccine. Donor details come from another sample of the same person, matched by shared clones. The sample in question was PBMCs from blood, obtained on the day of vaccination. This chain is built from TRBV20-1 and TRBJ2-2, with TRBD2 identical over 10 junction bases. The bases read TGCAGTGCGCGAACGAGTCTAGCGGGGGACTCATCCGGGGAGCTGTTTTTT. The translation is CSARTSLAGDSSGELFF.